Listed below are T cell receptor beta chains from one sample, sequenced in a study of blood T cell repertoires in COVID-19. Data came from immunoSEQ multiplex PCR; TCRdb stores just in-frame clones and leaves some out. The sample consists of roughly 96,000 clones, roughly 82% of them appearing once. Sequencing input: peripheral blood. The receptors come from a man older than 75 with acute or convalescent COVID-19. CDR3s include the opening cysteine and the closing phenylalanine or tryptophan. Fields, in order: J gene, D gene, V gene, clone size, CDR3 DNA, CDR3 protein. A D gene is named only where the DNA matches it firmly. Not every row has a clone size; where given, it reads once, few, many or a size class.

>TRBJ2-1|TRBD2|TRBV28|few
TGTGCCAGCAGTCCATATCATAGCGGGCACAATGAGCAGTTCTTC
CASSPYHSGHNEQFF
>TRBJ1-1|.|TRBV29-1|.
TGCAGCGCGACCTCAGGGGCCGGTACTGAAGCTTTCTTT
CSATSGAGTEAFF
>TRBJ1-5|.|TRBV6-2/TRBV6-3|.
TGTGCCAGCAGCCTACTCGCTGAGAAAGACAGTTACAATCAGCCCCAGCATTTT
CASSLLAEKDSYNQPQHF
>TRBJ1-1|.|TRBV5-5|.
TGTGCCAGCAGCTTGGGGGCAGGAAGTACTGAAGCTTTCTTT
CASSLGAGSTEAFF
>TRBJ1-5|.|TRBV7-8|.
TGTGCCAGCAGCCTCGGGTTGGATCAGCCCCAGCATTTT
CASSLGLDQPQHF
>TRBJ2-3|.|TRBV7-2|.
TGTGCCAGCAGCGTCTACTCGGGGGATACGCAGTATTTT
CASSVYSGDTQYF
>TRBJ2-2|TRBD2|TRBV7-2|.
TGTGCCAGCAGCCCCAGGTTTACAGCGGGAGCCGGGGAGCTGTTTTTT
CASSPRFTAGAGELFF
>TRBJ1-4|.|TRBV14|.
TGTGCCAGCAGCCAAGGAGGGGAAAAACTGTTTTTT
CASSQGGEKLFF
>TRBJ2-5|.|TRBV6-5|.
TGTGCCAGCAGTTGCACCACTCAGCGGCAAGAGACCCAGTACTTC
CASSCTTQRQETQYF
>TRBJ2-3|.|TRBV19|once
TGTGCCAGTAGTATGGGACTTCCAGATACGCAGTATTTT
CASSMGLPDTQYF
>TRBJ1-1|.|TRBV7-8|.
TGTGCCAGCAGCGAGGAGGAGAAGAGAACTGAAGCTTTCTTT
CASSEEEKRTEAFF
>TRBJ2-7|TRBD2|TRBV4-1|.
TGCGCCAGCAGCCAAGATCGGGAGGGACTAGCGGGGACCTACGAGCAGTACTTC
CASSQDREGLAGTYEQYF
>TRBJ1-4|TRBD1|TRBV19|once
TGTGCCAGTAGCCGGGGACAGGTCGGTGAAAAACTGTTTTTT
CASSRGQVGEKLFF
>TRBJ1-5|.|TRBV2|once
TGTGCTGGGCGCTTAACTGCGAATCAGCCCCAGCATTTT
CAGRLTANQPQHF
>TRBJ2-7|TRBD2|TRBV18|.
TGTGCCAGCTCACCTGGGACTAGCGGACACTACGAGCAGTACTTC
CASSPGTSGHYEQYF
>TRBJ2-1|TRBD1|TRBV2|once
TGTGCCAGCGGACGAGGGGACAGGGTATACAATGAGCAGTTCTTC
CASGRGDRVYNEQFF
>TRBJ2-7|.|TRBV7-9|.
TGTGCCAGCAGCTTAGTACAGTCCTACGAGCAGTACTTC
CASSLVQSYEQYF
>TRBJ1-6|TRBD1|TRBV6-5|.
TGTGCCAGCAGGTCGCGGCGACAGGGGGATTCACCCCTCCACTTT
CASRSRRQGDSPLHF
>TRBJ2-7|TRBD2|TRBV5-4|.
TGTGCCAGCAGCTTTAGCGGGGCCTACGAGCAGTACTTC
CASSFSGAYEQYF
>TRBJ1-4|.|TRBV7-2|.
TGTGCCAGCAGCTTAGGGCAGTCTAATGAAAAACTGTTTTTT
CASSLGQSNEKLFF
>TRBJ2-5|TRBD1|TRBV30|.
TGTGCCTGGACAGGGGGCGGGGAGACCCAGTACTTC
CAWTGGGETQYF
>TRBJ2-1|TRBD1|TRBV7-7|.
TGTGCCAGCAGCCCCCTGGGACAGGGTTTTGAGCAGTTCTTC
CASSPLGQGFEQFF
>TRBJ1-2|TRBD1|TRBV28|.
TGTGCCAGCAGTTTACTGGGGACAGGGGTCTATGGCTACACCTTC
CASSLLGTGVYGYTF
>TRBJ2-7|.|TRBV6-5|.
TGTGCCAGCAGCCCCCGGCAGGTGGGCTACGAGCAGTACTTC
CASSPRQVGYEQYF
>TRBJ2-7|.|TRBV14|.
TGTGCCAGCAGCCGAGCCTACGAGCAGTACTTC
CASSRAYEQYF
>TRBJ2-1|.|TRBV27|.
TGTGCCACCTTCGGTTTGCATGAGCAGTTCTTC
CATFGLHEQFF
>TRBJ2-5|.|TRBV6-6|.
TGTGCCAGCAGTTACTCGTCGAGCGCACAAGAGACCCAGTACTTC
CASSYSSSAQETQYF
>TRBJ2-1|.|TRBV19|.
TGTGCCAGTAGTGGGGGACTTCAAAACAATGAGCAGTTCTTC
CASSGGLQNNEQFF
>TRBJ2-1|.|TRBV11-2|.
TGTGCCAGCAGCCAGCCCCAGGTTCCAGACAATGAGCAGTTCTTC
CASSQPQVPDNEQFF
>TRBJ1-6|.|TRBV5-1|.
TGCGCCAGCAGCTTGGCGGAAAGCGGTTCACCCCTCCACTTT
CASSLAESGSPLHF
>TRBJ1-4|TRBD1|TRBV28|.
TGTGCCAGCAGGATAGGGACAGTTGAAAAACTGTTTTTT
CASRIGTVEKLFF
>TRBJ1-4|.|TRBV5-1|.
TGCGCCAGCAGCCCGGGGGGGTACGGAGAAAAACTGTTTTTT
CASSPGGYGEKLFF